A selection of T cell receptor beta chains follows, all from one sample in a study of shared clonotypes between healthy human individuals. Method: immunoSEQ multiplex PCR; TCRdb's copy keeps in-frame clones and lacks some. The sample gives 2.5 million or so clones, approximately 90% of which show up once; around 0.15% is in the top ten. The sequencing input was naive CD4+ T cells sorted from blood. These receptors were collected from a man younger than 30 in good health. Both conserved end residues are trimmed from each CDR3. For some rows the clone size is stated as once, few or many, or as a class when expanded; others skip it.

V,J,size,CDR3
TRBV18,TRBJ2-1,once,ASSQAPGRGSYNEQF
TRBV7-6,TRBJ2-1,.,ASSPPPYNEQF
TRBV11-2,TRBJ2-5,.,ASSFWGLAGAETQY
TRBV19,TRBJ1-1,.,ASSITEEGFPEAF
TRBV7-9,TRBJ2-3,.,ASSLDGSSTDTQY
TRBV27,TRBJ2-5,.,ASSLWGATQETQY
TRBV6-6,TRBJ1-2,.,ASSYGAGAGYGYT
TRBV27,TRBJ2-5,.,ASRRMGGGGQETQY
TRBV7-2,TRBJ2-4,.,ASSTRYGTGSNIQY
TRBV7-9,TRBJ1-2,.,ASSLTGSGYT
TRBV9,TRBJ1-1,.,ASSVASQGSEAF
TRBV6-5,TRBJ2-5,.,ASRREGHPKETQY
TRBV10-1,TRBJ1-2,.,AGVLWGYT
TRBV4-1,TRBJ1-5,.,ASSQVNIGFTSNQPQH
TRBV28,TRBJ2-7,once,ASSLRSGRAYEQY
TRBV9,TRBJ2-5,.,ASSVGAGGGQETQY
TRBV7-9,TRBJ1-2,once,ASSLERPSGGYT
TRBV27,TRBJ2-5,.,ASGRGSGGQETQY
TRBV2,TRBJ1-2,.,ASVGQTSNYGYT
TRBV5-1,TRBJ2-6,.,ASSRDVVGQGLSGANVLT
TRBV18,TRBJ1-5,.,ASSDSGGAQPQH
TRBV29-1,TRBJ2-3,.,SVEPYSAGTDTQY
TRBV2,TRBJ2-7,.,ASMAGASEQY
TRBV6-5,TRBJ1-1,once,ASSSPGQGSF
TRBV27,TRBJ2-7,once,ASSPWGREQY
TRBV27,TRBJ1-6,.,ASSPTLGGASPLH
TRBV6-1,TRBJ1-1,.,ASSEASWGNTEAF
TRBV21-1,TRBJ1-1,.,ASSKDPWTAF
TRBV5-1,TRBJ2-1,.,ASSQRTSGGEQF
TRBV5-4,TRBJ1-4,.,ASSLAGTEKLF
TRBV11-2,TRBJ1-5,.,ASPRRYCSNQPQH
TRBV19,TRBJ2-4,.,ASSIVGTSGNIQY
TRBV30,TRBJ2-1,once,AWSPQGPNEQF
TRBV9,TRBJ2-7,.,ASRKGLAFTYEQY
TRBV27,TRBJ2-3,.,ASSLFSTDTQY
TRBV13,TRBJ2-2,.,ASKGGLNTGELF
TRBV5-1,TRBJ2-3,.,ASSLAGGSTDTQY
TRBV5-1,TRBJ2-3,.,ASSLWSGLNTDTQY
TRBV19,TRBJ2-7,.,ASSTTGILGGSYEQY
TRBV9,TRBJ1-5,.,ASSVTGSNQPQH
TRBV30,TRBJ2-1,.,AWGRGPAGNEQF
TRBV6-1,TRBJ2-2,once,ASSERGGDTGELF
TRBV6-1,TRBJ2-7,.,ASTRVGNEQY
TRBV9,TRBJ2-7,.,ASSRTGTGAYEQY
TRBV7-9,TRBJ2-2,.,ASSFRATGELF
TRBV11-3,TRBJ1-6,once,ASSLARDPAH